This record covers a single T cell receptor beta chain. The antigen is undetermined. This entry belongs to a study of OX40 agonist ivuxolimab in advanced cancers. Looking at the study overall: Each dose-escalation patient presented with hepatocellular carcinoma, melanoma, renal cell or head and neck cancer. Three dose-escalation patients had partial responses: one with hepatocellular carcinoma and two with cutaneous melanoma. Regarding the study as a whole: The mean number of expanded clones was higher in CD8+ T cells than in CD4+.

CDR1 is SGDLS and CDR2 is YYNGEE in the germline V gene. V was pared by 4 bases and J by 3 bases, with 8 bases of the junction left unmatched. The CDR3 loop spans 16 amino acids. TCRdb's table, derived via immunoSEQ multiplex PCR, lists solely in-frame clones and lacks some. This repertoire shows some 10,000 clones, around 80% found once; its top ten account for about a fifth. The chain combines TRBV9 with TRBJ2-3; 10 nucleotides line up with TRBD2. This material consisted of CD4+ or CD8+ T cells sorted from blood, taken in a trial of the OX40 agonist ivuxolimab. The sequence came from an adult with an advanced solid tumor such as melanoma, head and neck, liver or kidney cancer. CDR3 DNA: TGTGCCAGCAGCCCCGGGACTAGCGATGGAACAGATACGCAGTATTTT. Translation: CASSPGTSDGTDTQYF.